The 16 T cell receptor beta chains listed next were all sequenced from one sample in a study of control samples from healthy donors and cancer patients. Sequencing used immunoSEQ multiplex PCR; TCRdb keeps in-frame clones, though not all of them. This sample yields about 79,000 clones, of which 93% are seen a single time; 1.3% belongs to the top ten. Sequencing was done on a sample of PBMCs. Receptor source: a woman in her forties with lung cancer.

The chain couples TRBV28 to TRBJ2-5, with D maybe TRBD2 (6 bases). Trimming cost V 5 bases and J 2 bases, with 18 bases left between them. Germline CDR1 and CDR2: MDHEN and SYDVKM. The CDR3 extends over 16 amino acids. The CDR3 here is CASSPNWLGRQETQYF. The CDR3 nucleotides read TGTGCCAGCAGTCCGAACTGGTTGGGGAGGCAAGAGACCCAGTACTTC.

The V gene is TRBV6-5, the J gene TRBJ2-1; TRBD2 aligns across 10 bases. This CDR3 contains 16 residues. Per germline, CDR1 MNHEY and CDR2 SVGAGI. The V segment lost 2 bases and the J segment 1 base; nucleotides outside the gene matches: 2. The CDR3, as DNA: TGTGCCAGCAGTTACGGTAGCGGGGGGTCCTACAATGAGCAGTTCTTC. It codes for CASSYGSGGSYNEQFF.

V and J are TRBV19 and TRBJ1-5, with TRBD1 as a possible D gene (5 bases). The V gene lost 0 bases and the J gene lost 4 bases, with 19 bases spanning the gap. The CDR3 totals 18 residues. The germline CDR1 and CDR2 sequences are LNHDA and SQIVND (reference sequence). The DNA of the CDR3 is TGTGCCAGTAGTATAGAGAGGTCTCTTGGGGGTTTAAATCAGCCCCAGCATTTT. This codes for CASSIERSLGGLNQPQHF.

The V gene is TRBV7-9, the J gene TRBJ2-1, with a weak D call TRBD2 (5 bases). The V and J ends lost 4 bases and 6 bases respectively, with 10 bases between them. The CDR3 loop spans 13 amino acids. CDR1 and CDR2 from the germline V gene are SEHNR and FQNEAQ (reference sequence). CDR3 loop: CASSSPGINEQFF. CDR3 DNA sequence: TGTGCCAGCAGCTCCCCCGGGATCAATGAGCAGTTCTTC.

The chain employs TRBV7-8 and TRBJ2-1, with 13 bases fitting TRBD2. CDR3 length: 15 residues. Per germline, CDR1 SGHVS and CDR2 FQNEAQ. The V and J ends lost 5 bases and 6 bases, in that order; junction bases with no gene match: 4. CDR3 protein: CASSPGLAGSNEQFF. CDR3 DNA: TGTGCCAGCAGCCCGGGACTAGCGGGGAGCAATGAGCAGTTCTTC.

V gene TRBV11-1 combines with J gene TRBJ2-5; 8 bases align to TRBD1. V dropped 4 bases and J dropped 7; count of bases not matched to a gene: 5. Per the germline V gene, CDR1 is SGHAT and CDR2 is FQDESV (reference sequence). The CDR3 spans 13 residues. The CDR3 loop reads CASSSTGVGTQYF. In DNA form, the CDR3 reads TGTGCCAGCAGCTCGACAGGGGTCGGGACCCAGTACTTC.

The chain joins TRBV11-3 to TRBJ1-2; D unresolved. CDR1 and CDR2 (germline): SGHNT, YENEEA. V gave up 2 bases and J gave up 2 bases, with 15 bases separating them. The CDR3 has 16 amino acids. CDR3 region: CASSLIGPTANYGYTF. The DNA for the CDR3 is TGTGCCAGCAGCTTAATCGGGCCTACCGCCAACTATGGCTACACCTTC. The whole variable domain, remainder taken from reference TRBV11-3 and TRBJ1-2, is EAGVVQSPRYKIIEKKQPVAFWCNPISGHNTLYWYLQNLGQGPELLIRYENEEAVDDSQLPKDRFSAERLKGVDSTLKIQPAELGDSAVYLCASSLIGPTANYGYTFGSGTRLTVV.

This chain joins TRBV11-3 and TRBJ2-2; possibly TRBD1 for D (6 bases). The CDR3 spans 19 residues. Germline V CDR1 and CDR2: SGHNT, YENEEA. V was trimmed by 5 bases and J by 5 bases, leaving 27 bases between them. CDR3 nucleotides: TGTGCCAGCAGCCCCACCATCAATACAGGGTGGGAGTATACCGGGGAGCTGTTTTTT. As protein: CASSPTINTGWEYTGELFF.

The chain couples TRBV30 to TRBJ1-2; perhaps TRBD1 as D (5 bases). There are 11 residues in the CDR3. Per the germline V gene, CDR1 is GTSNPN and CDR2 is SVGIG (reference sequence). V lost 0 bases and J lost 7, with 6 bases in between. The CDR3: CAWSVGGGYTF. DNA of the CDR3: TGTGCCTGGAGTGTTGGGGGTGGCTACACCTTC. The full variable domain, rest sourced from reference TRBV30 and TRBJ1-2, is SQTIHQWPATLVQPVGSPLSLECTVEGTSNPNLYWYRQAAGRGLQLLFYSVGIGQISSEVPQNLSASRPQDRQFILSSKKLLLSDSGFYLCAWSVGGGYTFGSGTRLTVV.

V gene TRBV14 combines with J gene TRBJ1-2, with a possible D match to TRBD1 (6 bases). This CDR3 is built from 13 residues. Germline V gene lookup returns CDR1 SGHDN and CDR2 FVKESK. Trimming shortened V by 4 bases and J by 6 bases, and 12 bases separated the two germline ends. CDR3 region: CASSPQGTDGYTF. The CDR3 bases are TGTGCCAGCAGCCCCCAGGGGACGGATGGCTACACCTTC.

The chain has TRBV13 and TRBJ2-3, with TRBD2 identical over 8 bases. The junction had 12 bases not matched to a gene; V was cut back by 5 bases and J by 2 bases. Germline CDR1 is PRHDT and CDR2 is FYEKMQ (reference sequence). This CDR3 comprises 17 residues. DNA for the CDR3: TGTGCCAGCAGCCCCGGAGGCGGGGGGTCGTTCACAGATACGCAGTATTTT. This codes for CASSPGGGGSFTDTQYF.

The CDR3 loop reads CASSKVQSSYEQYF. The CDR3 DNA is TGTGCCAGCAGCAAGGTACAATCGTCCTACGAGCAGTACTTC. The J gene is TRBJ2-7, the V gene TRBV6-5, with unresolved D. CDR1 and CDR2 (germline): MNHEY, SVGAGI. This CDR3 region has 14 residues. Deletions cut 6 bases from V and 1 base from J, with 13 bases between.

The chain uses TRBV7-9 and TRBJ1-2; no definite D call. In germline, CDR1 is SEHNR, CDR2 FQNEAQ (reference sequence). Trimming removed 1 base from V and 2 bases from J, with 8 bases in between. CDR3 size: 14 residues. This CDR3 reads CASSLDLVNYGYTF. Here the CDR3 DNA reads TGTGCCAGCAGCTTAGATCTAGTAAACTATGGCTACACCTTC. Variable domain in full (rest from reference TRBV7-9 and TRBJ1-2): DTGVSQNPRHKITKRGQNVTFRCDPISEHNRLYWYRQTLGQGPEFLTYFQNEAQLEKSRLLSDRFSAERPKGSFSTLEIQRTEQGDSAMYLCASSLDLVNYGYTFGSGTRLTVV.

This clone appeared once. CDR3 loop: CASSELGNYGYTF. For the CDR3, the DNA is TGTGCCAGCAGTGAATTGGGTAACTATGGCTACACCTTC. V is TRBV2 and J is TRBJ1-2; no reliable D call. Trimming stripped 2 bases from V and 1 base from J, with 5 bases between. Germline CDR1 is SNHLY and CDR2 is FYNNEI. The CDR3 length is 13 residues.

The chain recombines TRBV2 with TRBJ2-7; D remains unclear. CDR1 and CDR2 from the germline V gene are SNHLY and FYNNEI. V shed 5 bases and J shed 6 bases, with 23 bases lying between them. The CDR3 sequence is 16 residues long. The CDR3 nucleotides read TGTGCCAGCAGTCTTCCGGACGGACGGGCCACCTCCGAGCAGTACTTC. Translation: CASSLPDGRATSEQYF.

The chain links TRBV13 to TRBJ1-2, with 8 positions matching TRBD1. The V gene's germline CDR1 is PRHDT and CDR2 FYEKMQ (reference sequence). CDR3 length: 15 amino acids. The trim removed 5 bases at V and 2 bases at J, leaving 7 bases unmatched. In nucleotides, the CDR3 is TGTGCCAGCAGCACCCCGGGACAGGAGAACTATGGCTACACCTTC. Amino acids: CASSTPGQENYGYTF.